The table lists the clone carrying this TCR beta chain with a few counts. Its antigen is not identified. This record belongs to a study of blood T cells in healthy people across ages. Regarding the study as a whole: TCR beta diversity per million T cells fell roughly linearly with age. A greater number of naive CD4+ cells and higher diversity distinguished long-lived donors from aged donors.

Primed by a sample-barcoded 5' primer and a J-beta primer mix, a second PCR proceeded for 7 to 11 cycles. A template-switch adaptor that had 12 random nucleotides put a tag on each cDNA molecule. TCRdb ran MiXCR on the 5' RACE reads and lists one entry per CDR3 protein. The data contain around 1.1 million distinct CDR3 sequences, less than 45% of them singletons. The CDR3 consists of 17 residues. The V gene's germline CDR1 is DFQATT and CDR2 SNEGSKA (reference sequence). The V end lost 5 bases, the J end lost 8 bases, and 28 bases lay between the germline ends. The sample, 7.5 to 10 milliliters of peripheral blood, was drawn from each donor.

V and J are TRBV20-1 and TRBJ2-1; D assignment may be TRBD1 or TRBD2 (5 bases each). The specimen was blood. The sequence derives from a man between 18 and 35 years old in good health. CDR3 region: CSAFSAGARGLLDEQFF. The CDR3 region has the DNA TGCAGTGCTTTTTCTGCCGGGGCTAGGGGCCTTTTGGATGAGCAGTTCTTC.